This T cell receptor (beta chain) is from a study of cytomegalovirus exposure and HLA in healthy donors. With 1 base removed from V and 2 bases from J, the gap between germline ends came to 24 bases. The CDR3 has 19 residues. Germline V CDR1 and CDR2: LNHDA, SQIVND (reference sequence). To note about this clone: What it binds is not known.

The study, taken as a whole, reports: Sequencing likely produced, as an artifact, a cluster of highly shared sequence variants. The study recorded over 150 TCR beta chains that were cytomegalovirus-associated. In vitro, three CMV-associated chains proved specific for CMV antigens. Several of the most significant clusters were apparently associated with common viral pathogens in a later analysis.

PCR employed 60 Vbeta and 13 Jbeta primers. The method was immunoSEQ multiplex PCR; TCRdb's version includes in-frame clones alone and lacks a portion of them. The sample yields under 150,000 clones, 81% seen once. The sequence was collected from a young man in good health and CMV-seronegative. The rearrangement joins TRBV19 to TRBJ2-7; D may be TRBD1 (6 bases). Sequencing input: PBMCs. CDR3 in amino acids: CASSIVYGFRDTKPYEQYF. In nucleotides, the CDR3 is TGTGCCAGTAGTATAGTCTATGGCTTCCGGGACACCAAACCCTACGAGCAGTACTTC.